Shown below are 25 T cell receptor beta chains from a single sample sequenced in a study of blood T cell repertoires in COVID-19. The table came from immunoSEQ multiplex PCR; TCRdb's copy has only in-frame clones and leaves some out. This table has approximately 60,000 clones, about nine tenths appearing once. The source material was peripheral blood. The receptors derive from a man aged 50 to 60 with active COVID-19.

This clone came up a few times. CDR3 protein: CASSQEDGVNGYTF. CDR3 sequence (DNA): TGTGCCAGCAGCCAGGAGGACGGTGTTAATGGCTACACCTTC. The rearrangement uses TRBV3-1 (or the pseudogene TRBV3-2) and TRBJ1-2; D unresolved. Trimming shortened V by 3 bases and J by 6 bases, and 14 bases separated the two germline ends. The CDR3 is 14 residues long. CDR1 and CDR2 from the germline V gene are LGHDT and YNNKEL (reference sequence).

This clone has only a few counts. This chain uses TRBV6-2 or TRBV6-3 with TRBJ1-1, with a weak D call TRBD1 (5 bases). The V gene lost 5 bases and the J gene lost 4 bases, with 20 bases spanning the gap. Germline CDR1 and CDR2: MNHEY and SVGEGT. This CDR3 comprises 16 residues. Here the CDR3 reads CASSRYPQGMGTEAFF. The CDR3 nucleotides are TGTGCCAGCAGTCGCTACCCCCAGGGTATGGGCACTGAAGCTTTCTTT.

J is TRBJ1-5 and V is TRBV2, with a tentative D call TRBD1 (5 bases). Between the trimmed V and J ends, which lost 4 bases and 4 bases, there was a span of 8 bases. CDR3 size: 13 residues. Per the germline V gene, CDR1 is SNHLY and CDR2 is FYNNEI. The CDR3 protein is CASSADRNQPQHF. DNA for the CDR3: TGTGCCAGCAGTGCCGACAGAAATCAGCCCCAGCATTTT.

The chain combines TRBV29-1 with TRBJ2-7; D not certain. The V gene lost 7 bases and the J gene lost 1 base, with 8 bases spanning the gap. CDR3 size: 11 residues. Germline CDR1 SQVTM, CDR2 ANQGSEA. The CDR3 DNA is TGCAGCGCTGTACTTTCCTACGAGCAGTACTTC. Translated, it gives CSAVLSYEQYF.

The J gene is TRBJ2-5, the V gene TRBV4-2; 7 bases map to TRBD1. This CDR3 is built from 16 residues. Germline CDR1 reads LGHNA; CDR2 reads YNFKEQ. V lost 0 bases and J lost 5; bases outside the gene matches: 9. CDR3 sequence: CASSQDPGTAGETQYF. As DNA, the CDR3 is TGTGCCAGCAGCCAAGATCCCGGGACAGCAGGGGAGACCCAGTACTTC.

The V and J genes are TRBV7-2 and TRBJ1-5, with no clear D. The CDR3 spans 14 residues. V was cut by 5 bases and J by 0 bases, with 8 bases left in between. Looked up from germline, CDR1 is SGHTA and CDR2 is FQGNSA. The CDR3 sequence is CASSNAGSNQPQHF. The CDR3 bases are TGTGCCAGCAGCAACGCAGGTAGCAATCAGCCCCAGCATTTT.

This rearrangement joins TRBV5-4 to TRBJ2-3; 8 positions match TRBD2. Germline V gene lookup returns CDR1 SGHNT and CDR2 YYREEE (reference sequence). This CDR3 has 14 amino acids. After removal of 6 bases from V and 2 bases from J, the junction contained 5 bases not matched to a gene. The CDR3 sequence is CASTREGITDTQYF. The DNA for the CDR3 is TGTGCCAGCACCCGGGAGGGGATCACAGATACGCAGTATTTT.

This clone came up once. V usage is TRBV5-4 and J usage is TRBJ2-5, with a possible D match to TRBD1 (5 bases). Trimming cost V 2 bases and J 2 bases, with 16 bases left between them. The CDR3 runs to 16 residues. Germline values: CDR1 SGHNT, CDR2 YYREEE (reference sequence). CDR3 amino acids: CASSLELTGKQETQYF. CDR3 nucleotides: TGTGCCAGCAGCTTAGAATTAACAGGCAAGCAAGAGACCCAGTACTTC.

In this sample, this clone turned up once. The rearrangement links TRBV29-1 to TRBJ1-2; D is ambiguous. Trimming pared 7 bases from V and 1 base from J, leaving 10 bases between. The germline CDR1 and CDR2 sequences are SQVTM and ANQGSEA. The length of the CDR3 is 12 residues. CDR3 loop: CSASGSNYGYTF. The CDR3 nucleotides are TGCAGCGCTAGCGGGAGTAACTATGGCTACACCTTC. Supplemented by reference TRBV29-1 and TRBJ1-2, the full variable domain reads SAVISQKPSRDICQRGTSLTIQCQVDSQVTMMFWYRQQPGQSLTLIATANQGSEATYESGFVIDKFPISRPNLTFSTLTVSNMSPEDSSIYLCSASGSNYGYTFGSGTRLTVV.

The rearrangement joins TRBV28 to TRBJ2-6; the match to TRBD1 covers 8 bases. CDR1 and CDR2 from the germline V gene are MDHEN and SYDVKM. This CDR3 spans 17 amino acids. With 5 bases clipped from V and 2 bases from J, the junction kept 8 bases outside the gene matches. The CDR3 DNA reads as TGTGCCAGCAGTCGCGGACAGGGCGGGGCTGGGGCCAACGTCCTGACTTTC. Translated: CASSRGQGGAGANVLTF.

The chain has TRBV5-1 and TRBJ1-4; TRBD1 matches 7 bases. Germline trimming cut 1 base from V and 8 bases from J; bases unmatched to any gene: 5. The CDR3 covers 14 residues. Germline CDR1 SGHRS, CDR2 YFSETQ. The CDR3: CASSLRQGKEKLFF. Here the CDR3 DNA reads TGCGCCAGCAGCTTGCGACAGGGCAAGGAAAAACTGTTTTTT.

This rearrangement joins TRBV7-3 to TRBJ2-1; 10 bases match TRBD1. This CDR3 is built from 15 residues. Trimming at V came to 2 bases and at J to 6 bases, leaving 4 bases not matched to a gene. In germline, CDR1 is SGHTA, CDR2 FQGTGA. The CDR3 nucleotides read TGTGCCAGCAGCTTAGTGGGACAGGGGAGCAATGAGCAGTTCTTC. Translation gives CASSLVGQGSNEQFF.

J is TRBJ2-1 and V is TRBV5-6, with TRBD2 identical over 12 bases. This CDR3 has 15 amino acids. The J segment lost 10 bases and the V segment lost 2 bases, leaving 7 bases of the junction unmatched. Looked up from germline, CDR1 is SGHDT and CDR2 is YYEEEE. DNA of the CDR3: TGTGCCAGCAGCTTTTTGACTAGCGGGAGCCGAGAGCAGTTCTTC. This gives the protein CASSFLTSGSREQFF.

The CDR3 nucleotides are TGTGCCATCAGCACAGGGGACAGACAGCCCCAGCATTTT. It translates to CAISTGDRQPQHF. The rearrangement links TRBV10-3 to TRBJ1-5; TRBD1 matches 7 bases. Unmatched junction bases numbered 6, after V lost 6 bases and J lost 7 bases. Germline V gene lookup returns CDR1 ENHRY and CDR2 SYGVKD. There are 13 residues in the CDR3.

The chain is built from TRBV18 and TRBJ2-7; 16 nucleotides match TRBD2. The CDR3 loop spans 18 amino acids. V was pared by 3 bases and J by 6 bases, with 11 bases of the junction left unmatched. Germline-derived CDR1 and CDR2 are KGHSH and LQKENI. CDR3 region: CASSPPGTSGGGGGEQYF. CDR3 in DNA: TGTGCCAGCTCACCCCCCGGGACTAGCGGGGGGGGAGGAGGCGAGCAGTACTTC.

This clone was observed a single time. The CDR3 is CASSPFSTVTYNSPLHF. The CDR3 DNA reads as TGTGCCAGCAGTCCGTTCTCGACAGTGACCTATAATTCACCCCTCCACTTT. The chain recombines TRBV27 with TRBJ1-6; a weak D match, TRBD1 (5 bases). The V gene's germline CDR1 is MNHEY and CDR2 SMNVEV (reference sequence). The germline V and J ends were trimmed by 5 bases and 2 bases, with 16 bases remaining between them. The CDR3 is 17 residues long.

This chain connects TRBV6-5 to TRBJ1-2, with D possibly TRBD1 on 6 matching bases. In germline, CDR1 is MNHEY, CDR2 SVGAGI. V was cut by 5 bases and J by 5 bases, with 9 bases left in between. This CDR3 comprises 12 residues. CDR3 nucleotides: TGTGCCAGCAGTCGAGGGGGTTATGGCTACACCTTC. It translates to CASSRGGYGYTF.

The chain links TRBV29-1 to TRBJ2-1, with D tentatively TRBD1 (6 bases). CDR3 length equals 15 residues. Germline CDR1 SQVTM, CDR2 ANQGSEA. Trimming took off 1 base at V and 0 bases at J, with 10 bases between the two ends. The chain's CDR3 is CSVEGTDISYNEQFF. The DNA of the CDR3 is TGCAGCGTTGAAGGGACAGATATCTCCTACAATGAGCAGTTCTTC.

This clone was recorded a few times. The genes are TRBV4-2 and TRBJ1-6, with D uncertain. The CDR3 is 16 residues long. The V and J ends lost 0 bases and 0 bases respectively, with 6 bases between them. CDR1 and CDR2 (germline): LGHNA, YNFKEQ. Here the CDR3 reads CASSQEWSSYNSPLHF. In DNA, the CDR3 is TGTGCCAGCAGCCAAGAATGGAGCTCCTATAATTCACCCCTCCACTTT.

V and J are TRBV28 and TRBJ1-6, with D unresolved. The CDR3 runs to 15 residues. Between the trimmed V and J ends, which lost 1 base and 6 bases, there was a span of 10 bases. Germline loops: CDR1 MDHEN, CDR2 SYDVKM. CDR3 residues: CASSLLETVNSPLHF. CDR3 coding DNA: TGTGCCAGCAGTTTATTGGAAACAGTTAATTCACCCCTCCACTTT.

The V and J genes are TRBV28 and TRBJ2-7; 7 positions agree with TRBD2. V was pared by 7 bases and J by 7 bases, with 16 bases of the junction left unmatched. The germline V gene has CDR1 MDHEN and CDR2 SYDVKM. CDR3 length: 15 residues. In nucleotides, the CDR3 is TGTGCCAGCACGTCGTCGGGGGGTGGCGATAGGGAGCAGTACTTC. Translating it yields CASTSSGGGDREQYF.

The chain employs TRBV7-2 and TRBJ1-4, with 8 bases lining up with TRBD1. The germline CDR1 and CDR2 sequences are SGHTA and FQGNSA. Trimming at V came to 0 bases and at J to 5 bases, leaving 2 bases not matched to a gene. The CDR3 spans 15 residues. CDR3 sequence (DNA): TGTGCCAGCAGCTTAGCGGGACAGGTGAATGAAAAACTGTTTTTT. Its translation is CASSLAGQVNEKLFF.

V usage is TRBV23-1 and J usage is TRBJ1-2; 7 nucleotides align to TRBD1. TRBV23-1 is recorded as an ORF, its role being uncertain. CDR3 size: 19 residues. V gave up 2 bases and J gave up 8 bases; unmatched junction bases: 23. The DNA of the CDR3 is TGCGCCAGCAGTCAAAAGACGGGACCGACAGGGAAGGTCCGATACGGCTACACCTTC. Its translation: CASSQKTGPTGKVRYGYTF.

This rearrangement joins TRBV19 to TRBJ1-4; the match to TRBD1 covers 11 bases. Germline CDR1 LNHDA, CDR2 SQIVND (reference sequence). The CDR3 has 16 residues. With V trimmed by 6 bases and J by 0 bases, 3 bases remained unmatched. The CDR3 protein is CASRDRGLATNEKLFF. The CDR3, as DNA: TGTGCCAGTAGGGACAGGGGGCTTGCAACTAATGAAAAACTGTTTTTT.

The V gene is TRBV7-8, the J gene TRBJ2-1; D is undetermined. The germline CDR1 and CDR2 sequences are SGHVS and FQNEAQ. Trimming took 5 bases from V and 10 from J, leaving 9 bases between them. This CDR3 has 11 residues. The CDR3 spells CASSPTLEQFF. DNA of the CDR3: TGTGCCAGCAGCCCTACCCTGGAGCAGTTCTTC.